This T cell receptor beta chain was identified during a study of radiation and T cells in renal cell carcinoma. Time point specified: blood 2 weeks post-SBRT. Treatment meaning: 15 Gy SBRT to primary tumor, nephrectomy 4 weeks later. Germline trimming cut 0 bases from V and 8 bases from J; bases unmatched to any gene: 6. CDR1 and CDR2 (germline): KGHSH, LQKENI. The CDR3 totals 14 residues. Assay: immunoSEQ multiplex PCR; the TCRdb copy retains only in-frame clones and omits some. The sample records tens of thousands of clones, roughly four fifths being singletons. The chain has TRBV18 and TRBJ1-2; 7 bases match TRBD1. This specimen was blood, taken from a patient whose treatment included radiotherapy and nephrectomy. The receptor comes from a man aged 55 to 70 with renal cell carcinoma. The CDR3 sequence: CASSPPEGAAGYTF. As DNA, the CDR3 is TGTGCCAGCTCACCACCGGAGGGGGCGGCCGGCTACACCTTC.